This TCR beta chain was sequenced during a study of Ad26.COV2.S vaccination and SARS-CoV-2 variants. Study in general: Each vaccinee took Ad26.COV2.S intramuscularly, once or twice 56 days apart.

Per germline, CDR1 SQVTM and CDR2 ANQGSEA. The CDR3 contains 14 residues. V lost 4 bases and J lost 3, with 15 bases in between. Treatment in this sample: some 19 received Ad26.COV2.S at low or high dose, single or two shots; a few received placebo; per-sample allocation not given. Collection of the samples took place on day 63 after the first injection of vaccine or placebo. The shot given was an Ad26 vector that makes Wuhan-strain SARS-CoV-2 spike. The protocol was immunoSEQ multiplex PCR, while the TCRdb copy is restricted to in-frame clones and leaves out a portion. The sample has around 350,000 clones; roughly 85% are singletons.

The clonotype comes from a person aged 18-65 years who received the Ad26.COV2.S COVID-19 vaccine or a placebo. The material was peripheral blood, obtained in a trial of Ad26.COV2.S vaccine versus placebo. The chain combines TRBV29-1 with TRBJ1-1; D unresolved. As DNA, the CDR3 is TGCAGCGTTGCTGTGGGTGGGAAAGACACTGAAGCTTTCTTT. Protein product: CSVAVGGKDTEAFF.